These 3 T cell receptor beta chains came from one sample sequenced in a study of blood T cell repertoires in COVID-19 (TCRdb year 2020). The library was prepared using the immunoSEQ multiplex PCR assay. In its TCRdb copy, this immuneACCESS table keeps in-frame sequences only and misses some clones. Where compared with another copy, unresolved V genes explain less than half of these, and the others have no known cause. The sample table contains tens of thousands of clones; only one count was recorded for roughly four fifths of them. The ten largest clones take up around 7.2% of the sample. Sequenced: peripheral blood. These receptor sequences come from a human donor in a cohort sampled during active COVID-19.

The chain links TRBV25-1 to TRBJ2-6, with 9 bases aligning to TRBD1. Trimming removed 3 bases from V and 0 bases from J; junction bases left unmatched: 6. The CDR3 length is 18 residues. Germline CDR1 and CDR2: MGHDK and SYGVNS. The CDR3 sequence is CASSDWTGAYSGANVLTF. The DNA for the CDR3 is TGTGCCAGCAGTGATTGGACAGGGGCGTACTCTGGGGCCAACGTCCTGACTTTC.

In nucleotides, the CDR3 is TGTGCCAGCAGCAACCCGGGACTAGCGAAAGAGCAGTACTTC. Its translation: CASSNPGLAKEQYF. The chain links TRBV6-2 or TRBV6-3 to TRBJ2-7, with 10 bases aligning to TRBD2. The CDR3 covers 14 residues. Trimming removed 6 bases from V and 7 bases from J; junction bases left unmatched: 9. Germline values: CDR1 MNHEY, CDR2 SVGEGT.

This clone is a singleton in its sample. The chain couples TRBV29-1 to TRBJ2-5; a possible D gene is TRBD1 (6 bases). The CDR3 is 13 residues long. CDR1 SQVTM and CDR2 ANQGSEA come from the germline V gene. V lost 1 base, J lost 5 bases, and 11 bases lay in between. The CDR3 region is CSVEVGQTETQYF. The CDR3 DNA reads as TGCAGCGTTGAAGTTGGACAGACGGAGACCCAGTACTTC. The variable domain in full, with the rest retrieved from reference TRBV29-1 and TRBJ2-5, is SAVISQKPSRDICQRGTSLTIQCQVDSQVTMMFWYRQQPGQSLTLIATANQGSEATYESGFVIDKFPISRPNLTFSTLTVSNMSPEDSSIYLCSVEVGQTETQYFGPGTRLLVL.